This entry is about one T cell receptor (beta chain). This entry is derived from a study of OX40 agonist ivuxolimab in advanced cancers. Study background: The diagnoses of dose-escalation patients were hepatocellular carcinoma, melanoma, renal cell or head and neck cancer. Averaging 60 years in age, with a range of roughly 20 to 90, the cohort was 80% to 90% male.

The germline V gene encodes CDR1 SGHRS and CDR2 YFSETQ. V gave up 5 bases and J gave up 5 bases, with 11 bases separating them. The CDR3 totals 12 residues. Clones were sequenced by immunoSEQ multiplex PCR, and TCRdb holds only the in-frame ones, with some missing. In the table there are approximately 20,000 clones, roughly 90% of which are singletons. The gene calls are TRBV5-1 and TRBJ2-7, with D possibly being TRBD1 or TRBD2 (5 bases each). This TCR derives from an adult with an advanced solid tumor such as melanoma, head and neck, liver or kidney cancer. This specimen was CD4+ or CD8+ T cells sorted from blood, taken in a trial of the OX40 agonist ivuxolimab. For the CDR3, the DNA is TGCGCCAGCAGGAGTGGGGGTGACGAGCAGTACTTC. Residues: CASRSGGDEQYF. Based on the CDR3 plus reference TRBV5-1 and TRBJ2-7, the full variable domain is KAGVTQTPRYLIKTRGQQVTLSCSPISGHRSVSWYQQTPGQGLQFLFEYFSETQRNKGNFPGRFSGRQFSNSRSEMNVSTLELGDSALYLCASRSGGDEQYFGPGTRLTVT.